What follows are 30 T cell receptor beta chains derived from one specimen sequenced in a study of cytomegalovirus exposure and HLA in healthy donors (dated by TCRdb to 2015 to 2018). The library was made by the immunoSEQ multiplex PCR assay. For the multiplex PCR, a mixture combining 60 forward primers for TCR Vbeta segments and 13 reverse primers for TCR Jbeta segments was used. TCRdb retrieved this table from immuneACCESS and kept in-frame rearrangements only. Not all clones are present; in checked studies, unresolved V genes account for under half, and no reason is known for the remainder. Recorded for this sample are 250,000 or so clones; around 81% of them occurred a single time. The ten largest clones represent around 8% of the sample. The sequenced sample consisted of PBMCs. The receptors shown here come from a woman in her sixties or seventies in good health and CMV-seropositive.

J is TRBJ2-7 and V is TRBV7-2; D might be TRBD2 (5 bases). Trimming shortened V by 2 bases and J by 6 bases, and 8 bases separated the two germline ends. Germline values: CDR1 SGHTA, CDR2 FQGNSA. The CDR3 spans 12 residues. The DNA of the CDR3 is TGTGCCAGCAGCTTAAGAGGGCTCGAGCAGTACTTC. This encodes CASSLRGLEQYF.

This clone has a handful of counts. Within the sample, other DNA sequences also encode this same CDR3. The gene calls are TRBV5-4 and TRBJ2-7; 10 nucleotides match TRBD1. J was trimmed by 2 bases and V by 4 bases; bases with no gene match: 3. The CDR3 consists of 14 residues. CDR1 is SGHNT and CDR2 is YYREEE in the germline V gene (reference sequence). The CDR3 region is CASSLGQGAYEQYF. The CDR3 nucleotides are TGTGCCAGCAGCCTCGGACAGGGGGCCTACGAGCAGTACTTC.

This clone was observed a few times. The chain combines TRBV6-6 with TRBJ1-3; D is unresolved. V shed 6 bases and J shed 3 bases, with 3 bases lying between them. Germline V lookup: CDR1 MNHNY, CDR2 SVGAGI (reference sequence). The CDR3 has 11 residues. The DNA of the CDR3 is TGTGCCAGCAGCCATGGAAACACCATATATTTT. Its protein is CASSHGNTIYF.

This rearrangement joins TRBV6-1 to TRBJ2-5; 9 nucleotides align to TRBD2. V lost 2 bases and J lost 5; bases outside the gene matches: 3. The CDR3 has 14 residues. Germline lookup yields CDR1 MNHNS and CDR2 SASEGT. CDR3 region: CASSESGGWETQYF. For the CDR3, the DNA is TGTGCCAGCAGTGAAAGCGGGGGGTGGGAGACCCAGTACTTC.

This clone was counted only a few times. The chain employs TRBV7-6 and TRBJ2-1, with TRBD2 matching over 13 bases. This CDR3 contains 16 residues. V was pared by 3 bases and J by 7 bases, with 6 bases of the junction left unmatched. The germline CDR1 and CDR2 sequences are SGHVS and FNYEAQ. CDR3 protein: CASSLVLAGGWNEQFF. The DNA of the CDR3 is TGTGCCAGCAGCTTGGTACTAGCGGGAGGGTGGAATGAGCAGTTCTTC.

The rearrangement joins TRBV6-5 to TRBJ2-7; possible D gene TRBD2, 6 bases. The CDR3 spans 13 residues. Trimming stripped 7 bases from V and 1 base from J, with 11 bases between. Germline V gene data show CDR1 as MNHEY and CDR2 as SVGAGI. CDR3 amino acids: CASTDSGSYEQYF. DNA for the CDR3: TGTGCCAGCACCGATAGCGGTTCCTACGAGCAGTACTTC.

The rearrangement links TRBV28 to TRBJ1-2, with D uncertain. The V and J ends lost 5 bases and 4 bases respectively, with 14 bases between them. Germline-derived CDR1 and CDR2 are MDHEN and SYDVKM. The CDR3 runs to 14 residues. The CDR3 reads CASSPADGIYGYTF. The CDR3 bases are TGTGCCAGCAGTCCCGCCGACGGGATCTATGGCTACACCTTC.

In DNA, the CDR3 is TGCAGCCTTGGACTAGCGCAAGATACGCAGTATTTT. It encodes CSLGLAQDTQYF. The V gene is TRBV29-1, the J gene TRBJ2-3, with 9 bases lining up with TRBD2. The CDR3 totals 12 residues. The germline CDR1 and CDR2 sequences are SQVTM and ANQGSEA. Trimming took 8 bases from V and 5 from J; bases not matched to a gene: 5.

This rearrangement joins TRBV2 to TRBJ2-7; the match to TRBD2 covers 9 bases. The CDR3 covers 15 residues. J lost 0 bases, V lost 6 bases, and 6 bases had no gene match. Germline values: CDR1 SNHLY, CDR2 FYNNEI. This CDR3 reads CASRDSGGNSYEQYF. In nucleotides, the CDR3 is TGTGCCAGCAGGGATAGCGGGGGAAACTCCTACGAGCAGTACTTC.

The CDR3 region is CAISVSTGGAYEQYF. As DNA, the CDR3 is TGTGCCATCAGTGTGTCGACAGGGGGTGCCTACGAGCAGTACTTC. The chain uses TRBV10-3 and TRBJ2-7, with 9 nucleotides matching TRBD1. The V segment lost 4 bases and the J segment 2 bases; nucleotides outside the gene matches: 6. The CDR3 consists of 15 residues. The germline V gene has CDR1 ENHRY and CDR2 SYGVKD.

The chain uses TRBV7-9 and TRBJ2-7, with 9 bases that match TRBD1. CDR3 length equals 15 residues. Germline V gene data show CDR1 as SEHNR and CDR2 as FQNEAQ (reference sequence). The ends lost 5 bases at V and 5 bases at J; junction bases unmatched: 10. DNA for the CDR3: TGTGCCAGCAGCAGCTTGGGGACAGGGAAGGACGAGCAGTACTTC. Its translation: CASSSLGTGKDEQYF.

J is TRBJ2-5 and V is TRBV11-2; 12 bases match TRBD2. Germline V gene lookup returns CDR1 SGHAT and CDR2 FQNNGV. CDR3 length equals 13 residues. The ends lost 8 bases at V and 2 bases at J; junction bases unmatched: 0. The CDR3 loop reads CASGLAGQETQYF. The CDR3 nucleotides are TGTGCCAGCGGACTAGCGGGACAAGAGACCCAGTACTTC. Supplemented by reference TRBV11-2 and TRBJ2-5, the full variable domain reads EAGVAQSPRYKIIEKRQSVAFWCNPISGHATLYWYQQILGQGPKLLIQFQNNGVVDDSQLPKDRFSAERLKGVDSTLKIQPAKLEDSAVYLCASGLAGQETQYFGPGTRLLVL.

J is TRBJ2-3 and V is TRBV14; 7 nucleotides agree with TRBD2. Trimming at V came to 2 bases and at J to 1 base, leaving 9 bases not matched to a gene. This CDR3 comprises 17 residues. Germline V gene sequence: CDR1 SGHDN, CDR2 FVKESK. CDR3 loop: CASSQPRTRLGTDTQYF. The DNA for the CDR3 is TGTGCCAGCAGCCAACCACGGACTAGACTCGGCACAGATACGCAGTATTTT.

J is TRBJ1-5 and V is TRBV6-1; D may be TRBD1 (5 bases). The length of the CDR3 is 16 residues. The V end was cut by 0 bases, the J end by 7 bases, with 16 bases between. Germline V gene lookup returns CDR1 MNHNS and CDR2 SASEGT. The chain's CDR3 is CASSEAQGVLSQPQHF. CDR3 bases: TGTGCCAGCAGTGAAGCTCAAGGGGTGTTAAGCCAGCCCCAGCATTTT.

J is TRBJ1-5 and V is TRBV29-1; 10 nucleotides match TRBD1. This CDR3 is built from 14 residues. Trimming took 5 bases from V and 5 from J; bases not matched to a gene: 6. Germline CDR1 reads SQVTM; CDR2 reads ANQGSEA. The CDR3 DNA reads TGCAGCGTTTCGGGACAGGGGAGGGATCAGCCCCAGCATTTT. Translating gives CSVSGQGRDQPQHF.

V gene TRBV29-1 combines with J gene TRBJ1-1, with 8 bases that match TRBD1. This CDR3 has 14 residues. Germline-derived CDR1 and CDR2 are SQVTM and ANQGSEA. V gave up 3 bases and J gave up 6 bases; unmatched junction bases: 9. CDR3 residues: CSVERFRGQAEAFF. CDR3 sequence (DNA): TGCAGCGTTGAGCGGTTCAGGGGGCAGGCTGAAGCTTTCTTT.

The J gene is TRBJ2-7, the V gene TRBV6-5; TRBD1 matches 9 bases. J was trimmed by 3 bases and V by 7 bases; bases with no gene match: 10. The length of the CDR3 is 15 residues. Germline assignment: CDR1 MNHEY and CDR2 SVGAGI. CDR3: CASKPGTGSGYEQYF. Written as DNA, the CDR3 is TGTGCCAGCAAACCCGGGACAGGGAGCGGCTACGAGCAGTACTTC.

V and J are TRBV7-3 and TRBJ2-1; 7 positions agree with TRBD1. Germline CDR1 is SGHTA and CDR2 is FQGTGA. The length of the CDR3 is 12 residues. V dropped 4 bases and J dropped 8; count of bases not matched to a gene: 2. The CDR3 reads CASSSTGYEQFF. CDR3 bases: TGTGCCAGCAGCTCGACAGGGTATGAGCAGTTCTTC.

The chain couples TRBV27 to TRBJ2-3, with 12 bases lining up with TRBD2. Germline-derived CDR1 and CDR2 are MNHEY and SMNVEV (reference sequence). V dropped 5 bases and J dropped 5; count of bases not matched to a gene: 5. The CDR3 sequence is 15 residues long. The CDR3 region is CASSELAGGRDTQYF. The CDR3 region has the DNA TGTGCCAGCAGTGAACTAGCGGGAGGCCGAGATACGCAGTATTTT.

V gene TRBV10-3 combines with J gene TRBJ2-5, with TRBD2 matching over 11 bases. J gave up 1 base and V 3 bases, and 1 base lay outside the gene matches. CDR1 and CDR2 (germline): ENHRY, SYGVKD. The CDR3 is 15 residues long. The chain's CDR3 is CAISELAGAQETQYF. The CDR3 nucleotides read TGTGCCATCAGTGAACTAGCGGGAGCCCAAGAGACCCAGTACTTC.

This clone was seen only once. The gene calls are TRBV14 and TRBJ1-2; D ambiguous. CDR3 length equals 14 residues. V was trimmed by 3 bases and J by 5 bases, leaving 13 bases between them. Germline-derived CDR1 and CDR2 are SGHDN and FVKESK. The CDR3 DNA sequence: TGTGCCAGCAGCCACGGCAGGTCTGAGTATGGCTACACCTTC. Translating it yields CASSHGRSEYGYTF.

In nucleotides, the CDR3 is TGTGCCAGCAGCGCCCCGGGACTAGAGTTCAATGAGCAGTTCTTC. It yields the protein CASSAPGLEFNEQFF. The chain recombines TRBV7-2 with TRBJ2-1, with 8 nucleotides matching TRBD2. The V and J ends lost 5 bases and 6 bases, in that order; junction bases with no gene match: 9. CDR1 SGHTA and CDR2 FQGNSA come from the germline V gene. The CDR3 consists of 15 residues.

This clone was counted a single time. The J gene is TRBJ2-1, the V gene TRBV2, with 7 nucleotides matching TRBD2. V gave up 5 bases and J gave up 3 bases; unmatched junction bases: 7. Germline CDR1 SNHLY, CDR2 FYNNEI. The CDR3 covers 15 residues. Written as DNA, the CDR3 is TGTGCCAGCAGTAGGCGGGAGTATATCTACAATGAGCAGTTCTTC. Translating it yields CASSRREYIYNEQFF.

This chain connects TRBV6-6 to TRBJ2-1; D might be TRBD2 (5 bases). Germline V CDR1 and CDR2: MNHNY, SVGAGI (reference sequence). The CDR3 totals 15 residues. V was cut by 6 bases and J by 5 bases, with 17 bases left in between. CDR3: CASSNPLRGNNEQFF. The CDR3 nucleotides are TGTGCCAGCAGCAACCCCCTCCGGGGTAACAATGAGCAGTTCTTC.

The chain carries TRBV5-1 and TRBJ1-2; a weak D match, TRBD1 (5 bases). CDR3 length: 14 amino acids. Germline assignment: CDR1 SGHRS and CDR2 YFSETQ. With 5 bases removed from V and 5 bases from J, the gap between germline ends came to 16 bases. CDR3 nucleotide sequence: TGCGCCAGCAGTTCGGGATGGGGGGTTTATGGCTACACCTTC. Translated, it gives CASSSGWGVYGYTF.

The chain uses TRBV7-2 and TRBJ2-1; maybe TRBD2 (5 bases). With 4 bases removed from V and 2 bases from J, the gap between germline ends came to 9 bases. Germline CDR1 is SGHTA and CDR2 is FQGNSA. This CDR3 has 14 amino acids. The CDR3 is CASSSNGAYNEQFF. The CDR3 DNA reads TGTGCCAGCAGCTCCAACGGGGCCTACAATGAGCAGTTCTTC.

The gene calls are TRBV18 and TRBJ2-4; TRBD1 agrees at 8 bases. The CDR3 is made up of 20 amino acids. Unmatched junction bases numbered 17, after V lost 3 bases and J lost 1 base. Looked up from germline, CDR1 is KGHSH and CDR2 is LQKENI. CDR3 DNA sequence: TGTGCCAGCTCACCCCGAGTCCCGGGACAGGACTGGGCGGCCAAAAACATTCAGTACTTC. Protein sequence: CASSPRVPGQDWAAKNIQYF.

The chain uses TRBV2 and TRBJ1-1, with D possibly TRBD1 on 5 matching bases. The CDR3 contains 12 residues. Trimming took off 6 bases at V and 11 bases at J, with 16 bases between the two ends. Germline assignment: CDR1 SNHLY and CDR2 FYNNEI. Here the CDR3 reads CASSTGVSGAFF. Here the CDR3 DNA reads TGTGCCAGCAGCACGGGGGTGTCTGGGGCTTTCTTT.

The chain joins TRBV10-3 to TRBJ2-7; D gene uncertain. Looked up from germline, CDR1 is ENHRY and CDR2 is SYGVKD. Trimming cost V 1 base and J 1 base, with 5 bases left between them. CDR3 size: 13 residues. CDR3 in amino acids: CAISEWPSYEQYF. CDR3 sequence (DNA): TGTGCCATCAGTGAGTGGCCATCCTACGAGCAGTACTTC.

The chain joins TRBV2 to TRBJ1-5, with unresolved D. The CDR3 runs to 16 residues. Trimming cost V 1 base and J 0 bases, with 10 bases left between them. Germline assignment: CDR1 SNHLY and CDR2 FYNNEI. In DNA, the CDR3 is TGTGCCAGCAGTGAAGGAGTCACGAGTAGCAATCAGCCCCAGCATTTT. This translates into CASSEGVTSSNQPQHF. The full variable domain, rest sourced from reference TRBV2 and TRBJ1-5, is EPEVTQTPSHQVTQMGQEVILRCVPISNHLYFYWYRQILGQKVEFLVSFYNNEISEKSEIFDDQFSVERPDGSNFTLKIRSTKLEDSAMYFCASSEGVTSSNQPQHFGDGTRLSIL.